These T cell receptor beta chains were read from a single sample in a study of blood T cell repertoires in COVID-19. Produced via immunoSEQ multiplex PCR; TCRdb's table is partial and in-frame only. Among 20,000 to 25,000 clones listed, roughly nine tenths were seen once. The sample consisted of peripheral blood. All receptors come from an older man with acute or convalescent COVID-19. Both conserved end residues are part of each CDR3. D genes are given only for firm matches. Not all rows give a size; the values are once, few, many and, for expanded clones, a class.

J gene: TRBJ2-7
CDR3 length: 15
clone size: -
D gene: TRBD1
V gene: TRBV5-1
CDR3 protein: CASSLVAGGSYEQYF
CDR3 DNA: TGCGCCAGCAGCTTGGTGGCAGGGGGCTCCTACGAGCAGTACTTC

J gene: TRBJ1-2
CDR3 length: 15
clone size: -
D gene: -
V gene: TRBV6-5
CDR3 protein: CASNMDWGANYGYTF
CDR3 DNA: TGTGCCAGCAATATGGATTGGGGGGCTAACTATGGCTACACCTTC

J gene: TRBJ2-5
CDR3 length: 16
clone size: -
D gene: TRBD2
V gene: TRBV4-1
CDR3 protein: CASSLGLAVYQETQYF
CDR3 DNA: TGCGCCAGCAGCCTGGGACTAGCGGTTTACCAAGAGACCCAGTACTTC

J gene: TRBJ2-2
CDR3 length: 15
clone size: -
D gene: -
V gene: TRBV9
CDR3 protein: CASSVDDFNTGELFF
CDR3 DNA: TGTGCCAGCAGCGTAGATGACTTTAACACCGGGGAGCTGTTTTTT

J gene: TRBJ2-2
CDR3 length: 16
clone size: -
D gene: TRBD2
V gene: TRBV19
CDR3 protein: CASSGLAGQNTGELFF
CDR3 DNA: TGTGCCAGTAGTGGTCTAGCGGGTCAGAACACCGGGGAGCTGTTTTTT

J gene: TRBJ1-1
CDR3 length: 12
clone size: -
D gene: -
V gene: TRBV7-9
CDR3 protein: CASSLDVPGAFF
CDR3 DNA: TGTGCCAGCAGCTTAGATGTCCCCGGAGCTTTCTTT

J gene: TRBJ2-1
CDR3 length: 14
clone size: -
D gene: TRBD2
V gene: TRBV6-4
CDR3 protein: CASSREDSYNEQFF
CDR3 DNA: TGTGCCAGCAGTCGGGAGGACTCCTACAATGAGCAGTTCTTC

J gene: TRBJ2-7
CDR3 length: 14
clone size: -
D gene: TRBD1
V gene: TRBV27
CDR3 protein: CASSLRTGPYEQYF
CDR3 DNA: TGTGCCAGCAGTTTAAGGACAGGCCCCTACGAGCAGTACTTC

J gene: TRBJ2-5
CDR3 length: 17
clone size: few
D gene: -
V gene: TRBV28
CDR3 protein: CASSADGPGDLQETQYF
CDR3 DNA: TGTGCCAGCAGTGCGGACGGCCCGGGAGATCTACAAGAGACCCAGTACTTC

J gene: TRBJ2-1
CDR3 length: 15
clone size: -
D gene: TRBD1
V gene: TRBV4-2
CDR3 protein: CASSPDRVTNNEQFF
CDR3 DNA: TGTGCCAGCAGCCCCGACAGGGTAACTAACAATGAGCAGTTCTTC

J gene: TRBJ2-1
CDR3 length: 15
clone size: once
D gene: TRBD2
V gene: TRBV3-1/TRBV3-2
CDR3 protein: CASSQGPLAGEEQFF
CDR3 DNA: TGTGCCAGCAGCCAAGGCCCCCTAGCGGGCGAAGAGCAGTTCTTC

J gene: TRBJ1-1
CDR3 length: 16
clone size: -
D gene: TRBD1
V gene: TRBV4-2
CDR3 protein: CASSQQGQGADDEAFF
CDR3 DNA: TGTGCCAGCAGCCAGCAGGGACAGGGGGCGGACGATGAAGCTTTCTTT

J gene: TRBJ2-5
CDR3 length: 14
clone size: -
D gene: TRBD2
V gene: TRBV15
CDR3 protein: CATSRDRGGETQYF
CDR3 DNA: TGTGCCACCAGCAGAGATAGGGGAGGGGAGACCCAGTACTTC

J gene: TRBJ2-1
CDR3 length: 15
clone size: once
D gene: -
V gene: TRBV2
CDR3 protein: CASMLSDSSYNEQFF
CDR3 DNA: TGTGCCAGCATGTTGAGCGACAGCTCCTACAATGAGCAGTTCTTC

J gene: TRBJ2-5
CDR3 length: 14
clone size: -
D gene: -
V gene: TRBV7-6
CDR3 protein: CASSLEGRVETQYF
CDR3 DNA: TGTGCCAGCAGCTTAGAAGGCAGGGTGGAGACCCAGTACTTC

J gene: TRBJ2-2
CDR3 length: 15
clone size: -
D gene: TRBD2
V gene: TRBV19
CDR3 protein: CASKRGGGNTGELFF
CDR3 DNA: TGTGCCAGTAAACGGGGGGGTGGGAACACCGGGGAGCTGTTTTTT

J gene: TRBJ2-7
CDR3 length: 13
clone size: -
D gene: TRBD2
V gene: TRBV28
CDR3 protein: CATGASGEYEQYF
CDR3 DNA: TGTGCCACCGGCGCTAGCGGGGAGTACGAGCAGTACTTC

J gene: TRBJ2-1
CDR3 length: 14
clone size: -
D gene: TRBD2
V gene: TRBV6-5
CDR3 protein: CASSSTSGSPRQFF
CDR3 DNA: TGTGCCAGCAGTTCGACTAGCGGCTCCCCCCGGCAGTTCTTC

J gene: TRBJ2-5
CDR3 length: 13
clone size: once
D gene: TRBD2
V gene: TRBV3-1/TRBV3-2
CDR3 protein: CASSQGGGETQYF
CDR3 DNA: TGTGCCAGCAGCCAAGGGGGGGGTGAGACCCAGTACTTC

J gene: TRBJ2-5
CDR3 length: 11
clone size: few
D gene: TRBD1
V gene: TRBV25-1
CDR3 protein: CASSETGAQYF
CDR3 DNA: TGTGCCAGCAGTGAAACAGGGGCCCAGTACTTC

J gene: TRBJ2-3
CDR3 length: 19
clone size: -
D gene: TRBD2
V gene: TRBV4-2
CDR3 protein: CASSQEGRTSGRGTDTQYF
CDR3 DNA: TGTGCCAGCAGCCAAGAAGGTCGGACTAGCGGGAGGGGGACAGATACGCAGTATTTT

J gene: TRBJ1-4
CDR3 length: 15
clone size: once
D gene: -
V gene: TRBV14
CDR3 protein: CASSPLTDTNEKLFF
CDR3 DNA: TGTGCCAGCAGCCCTCTTACAGATACTAATGAAAAACTGTTTTTT

J gene: TRBJ1-2
CDR3 length: 17
clone size: -
D gene: TRBD1
V gene: TRBV12-5
CDR3 protein: CASGLRTGPVGDYGYTF
CDR3 DNA: TGTGCTAGTGGTTTAAGGACAGGCCCCGTAGGCGACTATGGCTACACCTTC

J gene: TRBJ2-1
CDR3 length: 15
clone size: -
D gene: TRBD1
V gene: TRBV19
CDR3 protein: CASSLRQGMLNEQFF
CDR3 DNA: TGTGCCAGTAGTTTAAGACAGGGTATGTTAAATGAGCAGTTCTTC

J gene: TRBJ1-2
CDR3 length: 14
clone size: large
D gene: TRBD1
V gene: TRBV7-8
CDR3 protein: CASSFLQGTPSNTF
CDR3 DNA: TGTGCCAGCAGCTTTCTACAGGGGACCCCCTCCAACACCTTC

J gene: TRBJ1-4
CDR3 length: 15
clone size: -
D gene: TRBD1
V gene: TRBV5-1
CDR3 protein: CASAPTGDTNEKLFF
CDR3 DNA: TGCGCCAGCGCGCCGACAGGGGACACTAATGAAAAACTGTTTTTT

J gene: TRBJ2-3
CDR3 length: 16
clone size: -
D gene: -
V gene: TRBV9
CDR3 protein: CASSVGSGPSTDTQYF
CDR3 DNA: TGTGCCAGCAGCGTAGGCAGCGGGCCAAGCACAGATACGCAGTATTTT

J gene: TRBJ1-5
CDR3 length: 17
clone size: -
D gene: TRBD1
V gene: TRBV6-1
CDR3 protein: CASSDPRDRFSNQPQHF
CDR3 DNA: TGTGCCAGCAGTGACCCCCGGGACAGATTTAGCAATCAGCCCCAGCATTTT

J gene: TRBJ2-1
CDR3 length: 21
clone size: once
D gene: -
V gene: TRBV13
CDR3 protein: CASGPKWWSNIIPQPYNEQFF
CDR3 DNA: TGTGCCAGCGGCCCTAAGTGGTGGAGTAACATCATACCTCAACCCTACAATGAGCAGTTCTTC

J gene: TRBJ1-2
CDR3 length: 12
clone size: -
D gene: TRBD1
V gene: TRBV2
CDR3 protein: CASRWTGDGYTF
CDR3 DNA: TGTGCCAGCAGATGGACAGGGGACGGCTACACCTTC

J gene: TRBJ1-2
CDR3 length: 14
clone size: -
D gene: -
V gene: TRBV14
CDR3 protein: CASSQFNSGYGYTF
CDR3 DNA: TGTGCCAGCAGCCAATTCAATTCAGGGTATGGCTACACCTTC

J gene: TRBJ1-2
CDR3 length: 12
clone size: -
D gene: TRBD1
V gene: TRBV2
CDR3 protein: CASSRQGNGYTF
CDR3 DNA: TGTGCCAGCAGTCGACAGGGGAATGGCTACACCTTC

J gene: TRBJ1-5
CDR3 length: 14
clone size: once
D gene: -
V gene: TRBV4-2
CDR3 protein: CASSQEHGVQPQHF
CDR3 DNA: TGTGCCAGCAGCCAAGAGCACGGTGTTCAGCCCCAGCATTTT

J gene: TRBJ1-2
CDR3 length: 15
clone size: -
D gene: -
V gene: TRBV5-1
CDR3 protein: CASSLTGFKDYGYTF
CDR3 DNA: TGCGCCAGCAGCTTAACAGGGTTTAAGGACTATGGCTACACCTTC

J gene: TRBJ1-1
CDR3 length: 11
clone size: -
D gene: -
V gene: TRBV12-3/TRBV12-4
CDR3 protein: CASSRETEAFF
CDR3 DNA: TGTGCCAGCAGCAGGGAAACTGAAGCTTTCTTT

J gene: TRBJ2-5
CDR3 length: 16
clone size: -
D gene: -
V gene: TRBV15
CDR3 protein: CATSGTQTFRQETQYF
CDR3 DNA: TGTGCCACCAGCGGGACTCAAACCTTTCGACAAGAGACCCAGTACTTC

J gene: TRBJ2-1
CDR3 length: 17
clone size: -
D gene: -
V gene: TRBV9
CDR3 protein: CASSVGGDSGYPPEQFF
CDR3 DNA: TGTGCCAGCAGCGTAGGCGGGGACAGCGGATACCCCCCTGAGCAGTTCTTC

J gene: TRBJ1-2
CDR3 length: 13
clone size: once
D gene: TRBD1
V gene: TRBV28
CDR3 protein: CASSAGTVLGYTF
CDR3 DNA: TGTGCCAGCAGTGCCGGGACAGTGCTCGGCTACACCTTC

J gene: TRBJ2-2
CDR3 length: 17
clone size: -
D gene: TRBD1
V gene: TRBV5-1
CDR3 protein: CASSLEADRGSGGELFF
CDR3 DNA: TGCGCCAGCAGCTTGGAGGCGGACAGGGGGTCGGGCGGGGAGCTGTTTTTT

J gene: TRBJ2-3
CDR3 length: 18
clone size: -
D gene: TRBD2
V gene: TRBV5-6
CDR3 protein: CASRPGLAGGILADTQYF
CDR3 DNA: TGTGCCAGCAGACCGGGACTAGCGGGGGGGATCCTCGCAGATACGCAGTATTTT

J gene: TRBJ2-7
CDR3 length: 19
clone size: -
D gene: -
V gene: TRBV10-3
CDR3 protein: CAISEPTGKKGRSSYEQYF
CDR3 DNA: TGTGCCATCAGTGAGCCGACTGGAAAAAAGGGGAGGAGCTCCTACGAGCAGTACTTC

J gene: TRBJ2-3
CDR3 length: 12
clone size: -
D gene: TRBD2
V gene: TRBV2
CDR3 protein: CASSEAAGVRYF
CDR3 DNA: TGTGCCAGCAGTGAGGCTGCGGGAGTGAGGTATTTT

J gene: TRBJ2-3
CDR3 length: 17
clone size: -
D gene: TRBD1
V gene: TRBV9
CDR3 protein: CASSVDLGQGFTDTQYF
CDR3 DNA: TGTGCCAGCAGCGTAGACTTGGGACAGGGTTTCACAGATACGCAGTATTTT

J gene: TRBJ1-2
CDR3 length: 16
clone size: -
D gene: TRBD1
V gene: TRBV4-1
CDR3 protein: CASSQERGQGNYGYTF
CDR3 DNA: TGCGCCAGCAGCCAAGAACGGGGACAGGGCAACTATGGCTACACCTTC

J gene: TRBJ2-5
CDR3 length: 14
clone size: -
D gene: -
V gene: TRBV3-1/TRBV3-2
CDR3 protein: CASSQDTGQETQYF
CDR3 DNA: TGTGCCAGCAGCCAAGATACAGGACAAGAGACCCAGTACTTC

J gene: TRBJ2-7
CDR3 length: 13
clone size: -
D gene: -
V gene: TRBV19
CDR3 protein: CASSIGAGYEQYF
CDR3 DNA: TGTGCCAGTAGTATAGGGGCCGGATACGAGCAGTACTTC

J gene: TRBJ2-7
CDR3 length: 16
clone size: -
D gene: TRBD1
V gene: TRBV7-8
CDR3 protein: CASSQPGQGLGHEQYF
CDR3 DNA: TGTGCCAGCAGCCAACCGGGACAGGGGTTAGGGCACGAGCAGTACTTC

J gene: TRBJ1-1
CDR3 length: 14
clone size: -
D gene: TRBD1
V gene: TRBV3-1/TRBV3-2
CDR3 protein: CASSQETGSPQAFF
CDR3 DNA: TGTGCCAGCAGCCAAGAGACAGGGTCCCCCCAAGCTTTCTTT

J gene: TRBJ2-7
CDR3 length: 15
clone size: -
D gene: TRBD2
V gene: TRBV3-1/TRBV3-2
CDR3 protein: CASSPLSGRAYEQYF
CDR3 DNA: TGTGCCAGCAGCCCCCTTTCCGGGAGGGCCTACGAGCAGTACTTC

J gene: TRBJ1-1
CDR3 length: 16
clone size: -
D gene: -
V gene: TRBV5-1
CDR3 protein: CASSSTFRGGNTEAFF
CDR3 DNA: TGCGCCAGCAGCTCGACGTTCAGGGGTGGGAACACTGAAGCTTTCTTT

J gene: TRBJ2-5
CDR3 length: 13
clone size: -
D gene: -
V gene: TRBV2
CDR3 protein: CASSSTTQETQYF
CDR3 DNA: TGTGCCAGCAGTTCGACAACCCAAGAGACCCAGTACTTC

J gene: TRBJ2-3
CDR3 length: 14
clone size: -
D gene: -
V gene: TRBV11-2
CDR3 protein: CASSPEGGAVTQYF
CDR3 DNA: TGTGCCAGCAGCCCTGAAGGGGGGGCGGTTACGCAGTATTTT

J gene: TRBJ1-2
CDR3 length: 11
clone size: -
D gene: -
V gene: TRBV20-1
CDR3 protein: CSARDMSGYTF
CDR3 DNA: TGCAGTGCTAGAGATATGTCTGGCTACACCTTC